The source of this T cell receptor (beta chain) is a study of Graves' ophthalmopathy and Graves' hyperthyroidism. From germline, CDR1 is MNHNS and CDR2 SASEGT. This CDR3 region has 16 residues. Deletions cut 6 bases from V and 5 bases from J, with 17 bases between. RNA transcripts served as template for amplifying TCR beta CDR3 sequences. HTBI primers were employed in first-round RT-PCR, then a second-round multiplex PCR followed. TCRdb reprocessed the multiplex PCR reads with MiXCR, giving one entry per CDR3 protein. Of a few hundred thousand distinct CDR3 sequences in the sample, roughly 14% are singletons; the top ten hold around 7%. Only newly diagnosed hyperthyroidism patients aged 18 to 65, with under 2 months' duration, were enrolled. In this cohort, patients with other autoimmune diseases, uncontrolled infections, pregnancy or lactation were excluded.

The receptor's source is a woman aged 18-30 years with stable Graves' hyperthyroidism. The rearrangement uses TRBV6-1 and TRBJ1-6; weak D call: TRBD1 (5 bases). Sequenced: peripheral blood. The CDR3 here is CASRRRVLTDNSPLHF. CDR3 in DNA: TGTGCCAGCAGGCGCAGGGTTTTAACCGATAATTCACCCCTCCACTTT.